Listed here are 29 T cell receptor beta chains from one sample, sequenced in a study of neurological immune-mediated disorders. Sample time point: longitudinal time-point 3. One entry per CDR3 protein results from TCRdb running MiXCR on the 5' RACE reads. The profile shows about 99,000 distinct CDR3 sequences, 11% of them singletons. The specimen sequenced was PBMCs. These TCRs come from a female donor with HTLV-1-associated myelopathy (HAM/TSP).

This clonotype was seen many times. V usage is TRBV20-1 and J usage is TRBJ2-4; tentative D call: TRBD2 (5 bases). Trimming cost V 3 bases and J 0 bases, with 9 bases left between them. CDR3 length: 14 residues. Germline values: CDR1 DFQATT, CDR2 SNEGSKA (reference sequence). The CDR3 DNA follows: TGCAGTGCTAGCGTGGGGAGAGCCAAAAACATTCAGTACTTC. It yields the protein CSASVGRAKNIQYF.

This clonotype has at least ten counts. Here the CDR3 DNA reads TGTGCCAGCAGCGTAGACGGGGGGGCCGTCCGGGAGCTGTTTTTT. Amino acids: CASSVDGGAVRELFF. This chain joins TRBV9 and TRBJ2-2, with TRBD2 matching 8 bases. J was trimmed by 9 bases and V by 0 bases; bases with no gene match: 7. The length of the CDR3 is 15 residues. The germline V gene has CDR1 SGDLS and CDR2 YYNGEE.

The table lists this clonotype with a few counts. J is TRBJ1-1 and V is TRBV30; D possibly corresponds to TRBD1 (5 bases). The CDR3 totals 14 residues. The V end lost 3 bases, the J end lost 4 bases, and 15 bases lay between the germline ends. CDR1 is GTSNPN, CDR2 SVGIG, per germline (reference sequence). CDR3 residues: CAWSEGRVGTEAFF. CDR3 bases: TGTGCCTGGAGCGAGGGACGGGTGGGCACTGAAGCTTTCTTT.

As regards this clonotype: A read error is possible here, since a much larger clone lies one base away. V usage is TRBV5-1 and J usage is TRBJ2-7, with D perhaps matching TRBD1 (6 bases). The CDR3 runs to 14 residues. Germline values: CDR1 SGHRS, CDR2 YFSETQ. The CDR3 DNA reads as TGCGCCAGCAGCATACAGGGTACGGGCTACGAGCATTACTTC. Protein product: CASSIQGTGYEHYF.

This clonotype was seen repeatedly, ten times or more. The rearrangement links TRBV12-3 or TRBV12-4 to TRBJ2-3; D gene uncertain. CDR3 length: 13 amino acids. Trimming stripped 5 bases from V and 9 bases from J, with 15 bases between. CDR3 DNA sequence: TGTGCCAGCAGTCCCCGTGATGTGGCGACGCAGTATTTT. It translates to CASSPRDVATQYF.

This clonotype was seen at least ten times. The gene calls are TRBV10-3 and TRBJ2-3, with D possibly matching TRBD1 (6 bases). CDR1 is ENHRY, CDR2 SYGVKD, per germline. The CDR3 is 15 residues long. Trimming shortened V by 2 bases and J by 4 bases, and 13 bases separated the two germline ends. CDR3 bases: TGTGCCATCAGTGAGATAAGGACAGACGCAGATACGCAGTATTTT. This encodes CAISEIRTDADTQYF.

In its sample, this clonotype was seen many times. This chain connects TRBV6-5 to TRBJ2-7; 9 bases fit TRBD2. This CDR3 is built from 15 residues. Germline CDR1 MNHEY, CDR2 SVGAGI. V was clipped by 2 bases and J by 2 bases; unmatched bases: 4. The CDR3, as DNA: TGTGCCAGCAGTTACGCCCTAGCGGGGACCTACGAGCAGTACTTC. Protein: CASSYALAGTYEQYF.

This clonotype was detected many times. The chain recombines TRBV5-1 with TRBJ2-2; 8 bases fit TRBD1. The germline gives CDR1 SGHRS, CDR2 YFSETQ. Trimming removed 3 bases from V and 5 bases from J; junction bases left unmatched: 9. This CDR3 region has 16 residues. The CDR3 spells CASSSGGSSRTGELFF. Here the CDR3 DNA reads TGCGCCAGCAGCTCAGGGGGCTCCTCGAGAACCGGGGAGCTGTTTTTT.

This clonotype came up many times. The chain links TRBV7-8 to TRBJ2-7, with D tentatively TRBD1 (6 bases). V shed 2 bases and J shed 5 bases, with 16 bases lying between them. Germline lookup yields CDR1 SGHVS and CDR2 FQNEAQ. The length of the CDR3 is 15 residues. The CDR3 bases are TGTGCCAGCAGCTTAAGCATAGGGGGTTCTCACGAGCAGTACTTC. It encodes CASSLSIGGSHEQYF.

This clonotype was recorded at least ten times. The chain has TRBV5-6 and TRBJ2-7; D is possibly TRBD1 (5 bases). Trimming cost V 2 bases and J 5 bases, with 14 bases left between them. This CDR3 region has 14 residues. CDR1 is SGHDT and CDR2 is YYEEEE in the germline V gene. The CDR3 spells CASSLYNQGNEQYF. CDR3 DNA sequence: TGTGCCAGCAGCTTATATAACCAGGGCAACGAGCAGTACTTC.

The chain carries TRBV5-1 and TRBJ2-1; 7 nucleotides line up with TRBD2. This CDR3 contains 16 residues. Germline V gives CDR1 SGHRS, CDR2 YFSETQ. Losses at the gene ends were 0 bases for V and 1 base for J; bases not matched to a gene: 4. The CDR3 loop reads CASSLAPGGSYNEQFF. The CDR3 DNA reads TGCGCCAGCAGCTTGGCCCCGGGGGGATCCTACAATGAGCAGTTCTTC.

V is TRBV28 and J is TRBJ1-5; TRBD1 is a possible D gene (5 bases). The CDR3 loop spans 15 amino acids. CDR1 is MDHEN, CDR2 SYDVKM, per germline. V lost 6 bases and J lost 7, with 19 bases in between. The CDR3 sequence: CASRRQVSTGQPQHF. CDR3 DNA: TGTGCCAGCAGGCGGCAGGTTTCTACAGGACAGCCCCAGCATTTT.

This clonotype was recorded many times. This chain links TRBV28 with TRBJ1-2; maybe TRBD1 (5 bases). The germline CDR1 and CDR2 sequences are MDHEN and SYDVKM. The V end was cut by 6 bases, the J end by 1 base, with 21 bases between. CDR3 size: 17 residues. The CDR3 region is CASSFSHSGKSNYGYTF. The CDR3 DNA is TGTGCCAGCAGCTTTTCGCATTCAGGGAAGAGTAACTATGGCTACACCTTC.

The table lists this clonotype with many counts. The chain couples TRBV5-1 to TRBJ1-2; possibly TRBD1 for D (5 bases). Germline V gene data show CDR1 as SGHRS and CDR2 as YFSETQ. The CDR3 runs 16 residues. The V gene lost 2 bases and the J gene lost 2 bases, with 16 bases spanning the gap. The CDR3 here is CASSFRGDGLNYGYTF. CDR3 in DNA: TGCGCCAGCAGCTTCCGGGGGGACGGGCTCAACTATGGCTACACCTTC.

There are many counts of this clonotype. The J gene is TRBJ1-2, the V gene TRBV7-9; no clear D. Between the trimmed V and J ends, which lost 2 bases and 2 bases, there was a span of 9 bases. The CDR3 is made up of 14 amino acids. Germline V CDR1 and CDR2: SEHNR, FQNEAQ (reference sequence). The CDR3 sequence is CASSLSDLNYGYTF. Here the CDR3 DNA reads TGTGCCAGCAGCTTATCTGACCTGAACTATGGCTACACCTTC.

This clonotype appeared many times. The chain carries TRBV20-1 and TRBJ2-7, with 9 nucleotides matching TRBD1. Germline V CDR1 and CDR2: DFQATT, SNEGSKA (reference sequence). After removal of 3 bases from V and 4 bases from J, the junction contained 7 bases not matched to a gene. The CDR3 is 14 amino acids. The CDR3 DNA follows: TGCAGTGCTAGTGGACAGGGGATTGGTTACGAGCAGTACTTC. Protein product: CSASGQGIGYEQYF.

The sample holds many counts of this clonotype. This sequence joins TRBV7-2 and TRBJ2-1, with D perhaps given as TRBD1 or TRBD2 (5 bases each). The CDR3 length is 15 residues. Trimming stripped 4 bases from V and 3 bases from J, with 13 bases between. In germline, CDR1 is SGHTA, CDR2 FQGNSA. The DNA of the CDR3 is TGTGCCAGCAGCTCGGGACCAACAGTCTACAATGAGCAGTTCTTC. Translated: CASSSGPTVYNEQFF.

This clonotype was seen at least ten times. In DNA, the CDR3 is TGTGCCACCTCCGGAGGAAGGGCGACAAGCGAGCAGTACTTC. This encodes CATSGGRATSEQYF. This sequence joins TRBV24-1 and TRBJ2-7; perhaps TRBD2 as D (5 bases). Germline V CDR1 and CDR2: KGHDR, SFDVKD. V was trimmed by 9 bases and J by 6 bases, leaving 20 bases between them. The CDR3 totals 14 residues.

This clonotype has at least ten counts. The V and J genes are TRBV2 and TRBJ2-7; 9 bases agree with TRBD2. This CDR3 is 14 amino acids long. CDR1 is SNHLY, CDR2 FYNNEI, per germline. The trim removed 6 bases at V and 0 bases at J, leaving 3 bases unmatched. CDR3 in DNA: TGTGCCAGCAGGGATAGCGGGAGCTCCTACGAGCAGTACTTC. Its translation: CASRDSGSSYEQYF.

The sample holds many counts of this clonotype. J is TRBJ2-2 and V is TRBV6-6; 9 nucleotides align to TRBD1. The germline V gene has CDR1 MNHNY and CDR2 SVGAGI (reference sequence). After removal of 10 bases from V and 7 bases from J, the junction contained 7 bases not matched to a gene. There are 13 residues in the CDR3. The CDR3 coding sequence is TGTGCCAACAGACAGGGGGTAAACGGGGAGCTGTTTTTT. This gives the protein CANRQGVNGELFF.

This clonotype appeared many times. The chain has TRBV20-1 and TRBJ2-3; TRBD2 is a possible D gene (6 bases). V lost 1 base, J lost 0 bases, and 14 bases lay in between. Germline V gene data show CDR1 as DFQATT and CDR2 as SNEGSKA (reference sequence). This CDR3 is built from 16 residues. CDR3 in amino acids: CSARVLAEGSTDTQYF. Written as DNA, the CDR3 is TGCAGTGCTAGAGTTTTAGCGGAGGGTAGCACAGATACGCAGTATTTT.

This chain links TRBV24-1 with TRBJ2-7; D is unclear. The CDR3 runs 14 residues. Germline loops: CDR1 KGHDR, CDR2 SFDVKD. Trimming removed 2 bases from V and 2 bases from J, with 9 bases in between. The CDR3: CATSDSTVPYEQYF. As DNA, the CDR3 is TGTGCCACCAGTGATTCGACCGTCCCCTACGAGCAGTACTTC.

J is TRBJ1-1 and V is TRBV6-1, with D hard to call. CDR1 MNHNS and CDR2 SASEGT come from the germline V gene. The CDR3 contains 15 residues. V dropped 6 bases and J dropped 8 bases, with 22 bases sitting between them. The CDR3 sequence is CASRTTLGMGEEAFF. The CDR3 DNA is TGTGCCAGCAGGACAACCCTTGGCATGGGCGAGGAAGCTTTCTTT.

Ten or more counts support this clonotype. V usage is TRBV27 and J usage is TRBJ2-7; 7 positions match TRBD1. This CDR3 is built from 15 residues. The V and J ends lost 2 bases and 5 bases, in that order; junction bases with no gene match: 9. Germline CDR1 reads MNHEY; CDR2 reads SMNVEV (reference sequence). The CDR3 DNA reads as TGTGCCAGCAGTTTAGCGCCAGGGGGATTTGACGAGCAGTACTTC. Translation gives CASSLAPGGFDEQYF.

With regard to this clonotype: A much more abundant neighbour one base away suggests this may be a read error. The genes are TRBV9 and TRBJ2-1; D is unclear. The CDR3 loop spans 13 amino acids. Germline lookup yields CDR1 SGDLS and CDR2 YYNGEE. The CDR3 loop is CASSVATYHEQFF. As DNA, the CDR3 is TGTGCCAGCAGCGTAGCGACCTACCATGAGCAGTTCTTC.

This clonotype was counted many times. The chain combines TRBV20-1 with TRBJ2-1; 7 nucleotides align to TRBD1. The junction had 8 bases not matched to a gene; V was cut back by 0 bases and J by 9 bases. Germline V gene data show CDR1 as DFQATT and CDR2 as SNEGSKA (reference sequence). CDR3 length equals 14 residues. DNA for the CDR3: TGCAGTGCTAGAGAGAGGAGAGGGGGCGCTGAGCAGTTCTTC. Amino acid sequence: CSARERRGGAEQFF.

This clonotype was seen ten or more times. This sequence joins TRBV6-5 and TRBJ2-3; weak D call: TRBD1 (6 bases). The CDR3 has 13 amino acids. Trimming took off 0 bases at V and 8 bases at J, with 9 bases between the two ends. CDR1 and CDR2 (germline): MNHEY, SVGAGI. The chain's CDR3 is CASSYSRDTTQYF. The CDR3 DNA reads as TGTGCCAGCAGTTACTCTCGGGACACTACGCAGTATTTT.

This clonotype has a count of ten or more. This chain's CDR3 is CASSPRGAGTDTQYF. The DNA for the CDR3 is TGCGCCAGCAGCCCCCGAGGCGCCGGCACAGATACGCAGTATTTT. The rearrangement links TRBV4-1 to TRBJ2-3; unclear D gene. V was trimmed by 4 bases and J by 1 base, leaving 12 bases between them. The germline V gene has CDR1 MGHRA and CDR2 YSYEKL. This CDR3 has 15 amino acids.

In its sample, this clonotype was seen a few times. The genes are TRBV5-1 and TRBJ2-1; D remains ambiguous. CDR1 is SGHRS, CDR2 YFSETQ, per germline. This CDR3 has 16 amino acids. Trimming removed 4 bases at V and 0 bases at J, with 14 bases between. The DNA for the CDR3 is TGCGCCAGCAGCCCCATGGGGTCCCGCTCCTACAATGAGCAGTTCTTC. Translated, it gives CASSPMGSRSYNEQFF.